This is a list of T cell receptor beta chains from one sample in a study of CD8 T cells in ankylosing spondylitis. Each CDR3 protein gets one entry after TCRdb re-called the 5' RACE reads with MiXCR. This sample has 350,000 to 550,000 distinct CDR3 sequences, with around 26% found just once. The sample taken for sequencing was blood, either unsorted or a sorted T cell fraction (not recorded which). The source of these receptors is a male donor with ankylosing spondylitis. CDR3s include the opening cysteine and the closing phenylalanine or tryptophan. A D gene is named only where the DNA matches it firmly. Rows give clone size only sometimes, using once, few, many, or a class for an expanded clone.

CDR3 length: 13
clone size: few
V gene: TRBV3-1
D gene: .
J gene: TRBJ1-1
CDR3 protein: CASSRTGLTEAFF
CDR3 DNA: TGTGCCAGCAGCCGCACAGGGCTCACTGAAGCTTTCTTT

CDR3 length: 14
clone size: .
V gene: TRBV9
D gene: .
J gene: TRBJ2-5
CDR3 protein: CASSVIRAQETQYF
CDR3 DNA: TGTGCCAGCAGCGTTATACGGGCGCAAGAGACCCAGTACTTC

CDR3 length: 15
clone size: .
V gene: TRBV15
D gene: .
J gene: TRBJ2-7
CDR3 protein: CATSRDEGGSYEQYF
CDR3 DNA: TGTGCCACCAGCAGGGACGAGGGCGGCTCCTACGAGCAGTACTTC

CDR3 length: 13
clone size: .
V gene: TRBV12-3/TRBV12-4
D gene: TRBD1
J gene: TRBJ1-1
CDR3 protein: CASTPDRGTEAFF
CDR3 DNA: TGTGCCAGCACCCCGGACAGGGGCACTGAAGCTTTCTTT

CDR3 length: 11
clone size: .
V gene: TRBV20-1
D gene: .
J gene: TRBJ1-1
CDR3 protein: CSALRDTEAFF
CDR3 DNA: TGCAGTGCTCTCAGGGACACTGAAGCTTTCTTT

CDR3 length: 14
clone size: medium-sized
V gene: TRBV5-1
D gene: .
J gene: TRBJ2-1
CDR3 protein: CASSPGSSYNEQFF
CDR3 DNA: TGCGCCAGCAGCCCTGGCAGCTCCTACAATGAGCAGTTCTTC

CDR3 length: 17
clone size: .
V gene: TRBV2
D gene: .
J gene: TRBJ2-6
CDR3 protein: CASSDKRSSSGANVLTF
CDR3 DNA: TGTGCCAGCAGTGATAAACGTTCCTCCTCTGGGGCCAACGTCCTGACTTTC

CDR3 length: 15
clone size: few
V gene: TRBV24-1
D gene: .
J gene: TRBJ1-1
CDR3 protein: CATSGAGLLFAEAFF
CDR3 DNA: TGTGCCACCAGTGGGGCAGGCCTCTTATTCGCTGAAGCTTTCTTT

CDR3 length: 13
clone size: few
V gene: TRBV3-1
D gene: TRBD2
J gene: TRBJ2-2
CDR3 protein: CASSLAGSGELFF
CDR3 DNA: TGTGCCAGCAGCCTAGCGGGCTCCGGGGAGCTGTTTTTT

CDR3 length: 15
clone size: many
V gene: TRBV20-1
D gene: TRBD2
J gene: TRBJ2-1
CDR3 protein: CSAGTSGRADNEQFF
CDR3 DNA: TGCAGTGCTGGGACTAGCGGGAGGGCCGACAATGAGCAGTTCTTC

CDR3 length: 13
clone size: few
V gene: TRBV11-3
D gene: .
J gene: TRBJ2-5
CDR3 protein: CASSLEQAETQYF
CDR3 DNA: TGTGCCAGCAGCTTAGAGCAGGCGGAGACCCAGTACTTC

CDR3 length: 15
clone size: many
V gene: TRBV5-6
D gene: .
J gene: TRBJ2-4
CDR3 protein: CASSLKIFGRNIQYF
CDR3 DNA: TGTGCCAGCAGCTTGAAGATATTTGGTAGGAACATTCAGTACTTC

CDR3 length: 18
clone size: few
V gene: TRBV11-2
D gene: TRBD2
J gene: TRBJ2-5
CDR3 protein: CASSLGSTSGTVQETQYF
CDR3 DNA: TGTGCCAGCAGCTTAGGTTCGACTAGCGGGACCGTTCAAGAGACCCAGTACTTC

CDR3 length: 14
clone size: few
V gene: TRBV24-1
D gene: .
J gene: TRBJ2-3
CDR3 protein: CATSVGQGTDTQYF
CDR3 DNA: TGTGCCACCAGTGTGGGGCAGGGCACAGATACGCAGTATTTT

CDR3 length: 14
clone size: .
V gene: TRBV6-2/TRBV6-3
D gene: .
J gene: TRBJ2-7
CDR3 protein: CASLEGRGNYEQYF
CDR3 DNA: TGTGCCAGCCTAGAGGGCAGGGGCAACTACGAGCAGTACTTC

CDR3 length: 19
clone size: many
V gene: TRBV4-1
D gene: .
J gene: TRBJ1-4
CDR3 protein: CASSQDSGGRGETNEKLFF
CDR3 DNA: TGCGCCAGCAGCCAAGATAGTGGGGGGCGTGGGGAAACTAATGAAAAACTGTTTTTT

CDR3 length: 15
clone size: few
V gene: TRBV12-3/TRBV12-4
D gene: .
J gene: TRBJ2-3
CDR3 protein: CASSLILGGTDTQYF
CDR3 DNA: TGTGCCAGCAGTTTAATCCTAGGGGGCACAGATACGCAGTATTTT

CDR3 length: 14
clone size: .
V gene: TRBV3-1
D gene: .
J gene: TRBJ1-1
CDR3 protein: CASSQQGTGTEAFF
CDR3 DNA: TGTGCCAGCAGCCAACAGGGTACGGGGACTGAAGCTTTCTTT